The 23 T cell receptor beta chains listed next were all sequenced from one sample in a study of shared T cell receptors in the human thymus (dated by TCRdb to the early 2020s). Library preparation was by the immunoSEQ multiplex PCR assay. Here the immuneACCESS table is served through TCRdb, limited to in-frame sequences with V and J called. Missing clones are a known gap in these copies; in checked studies unresolved V genes cover under half, and the rest lacks a known reason. The sample includes more than 550,000 clones, with 80% to 90% observed a single time. The ten largest make up approximately 0.01% of the sample. The data also belong to a second study, concerning human thymus T cells.

The sequencing sample was made of thymocytes. Receptors were obtained from a girl under three years old with a congenital heart defect. Donor details come from another sample of the same person, matched by shared clones.

The chain uses TRBV9 and TRBJ1-6; D perhaps matches TRBD1 (5 bases). The CDR3 spans 16 residues. CDR1 is SGDLS and CDR2 is YYNGEE in the germline V gene. V was shortened by 4 bases and J by 7 bases, with 18 bases between the two germline ends. The CDR3: CASSFSLTGGNSPLHF. The CDR3 DNA reads TGTGCCAGCAGCTTCTCTTTAACCGGGGGGAATTCACCCCTCCACTTT.

V and J are TRBV11-2 and TRBJ2-7, with 7 bases fitting TRBD1. V gave up 5 bases and J gave up 5 bases; unmatched junction bases: 6. Germline values: CDR1 SGHAT, CDR2 FQNNGV. This CDR3 spans 13 amino acids. The DNA of the CDR3 is TGTGCCAGCAGCCGGGACAGTGTGGACGAGCAGTACTTC. Protein: CASSRDSVDEQYF.

This clone was picked up a small number of times. This chain links TRBV4-3 with TRBJ1-2; 9 positions agree with TRBD1. CDR3 length equals 16 residues. Germline V lookup: CDR1 LGHNA, CDR2 YSLEER. Losses at the gene ends were 1 base for V and 0 bases for J; bases not matched to a gene: 3. The CDR3 DNA sequence: TGCGCCAGCAGCCAAGCGACAGGGGGTGCTAACTATGGCTACACCTTC. Amino acids: CASSQATGGANYGYTF.

V is TRBV6-5 and J is TRBJ1-1; the D is unclear. Trimming removed 2 bases at V and 12 bases at J, with 10 bases between. Germline CDR1 and CDR2: MNHEY and SVGAGI. CDR3 length: 11 amino acids. The CDR3 sequence: CASSYRVSPFF. As DNA, the CDR3 is TGTGCCAGCAGTTACCGCGTTTCCCCTTTCTTT.

This rearrangement joins TRBV5-8 to TRBJ2-1; 9 bases are shared with TRBD2. Germline trimming cut 2 bases from V and 6 bases from J; bases unmatched to any gene: 12. The CDR3 contains 17 residues. Germline values: CDR1 SGHTS, CDR2 YDEGEE. CDR3 in amino acids: CASSLDCGGAFCNEQFF. Written as DNA, the CDR3 is TGTGCCAGCAGCTTAGATTGCGGGGGGGCCTTCTGCAATGAGCAGTTCTTC.

The rearrangement joins TRBV29-1 to TRBJ1-1; the match to TRBD1 covers 7 bases. CDR3 size: 15 residues. V gave up 2 bases and J gave up 1 base; unmatched junction bases: 7. Germline-derived CDR1 and CDR2 are SQVTM and ANQGSEA. CDR3 residues: CSVEMGTARNTEAFF. The CDR3, as DNA: TGCAGCGTTGAAATGGGGACAGCAAGGAACACTGAAGCTTTCTTT.

The CDR3 coding sequence is TGTGCCAGCAGCCAGTTGCGAGGACTAGCTGCCGCACAAGAGACCCAGTACTTC. Translated, it gives CASSQLRGLAAAQETQYF. The rearrangement joins TRBV11-2 to TRBJ2-5; 8 bases fit TRBD2. V lost 5 bases to trimming and J lost 2 bases; unmatched junction nucleotides: 16. Germline lookup yields CDR1 SGHAT and CDR2 FQNNGV. The CDR3 extends over 18 amino acids.

V gene TRBV9 combines with J gene TRBJ1-6; TRBD1 matches 8 bases. CDR3 length: 18 residues. Per the germline V gene, CDR1 is SGDLS and CDR2 is YYNGEE. V was pared by 4 bases and J by 0 bases, with 9 bases of the junction left unmatched. CDR3 amino acids: CASSPMTGASSYNSPLHF. The DNA for the CDR3 is TGTGCCAGCAGCCCGATGACAGGGGCCAGCTCCTATAATTCACCCCTCCACTTT.

The chain uses TRBV2 and TRBJ2-7, with 10 bases identical to TRBD1. V shed 9 bases and J 4 bases; nucleotides not matched to a gene: 15. CDR3 length: 16 residues. Per germline, CDR1 SNHLY and CDR2 FYNNEI. Here the CDR3 reads CARGPEGDRGSYEQYF. Here the CDR3 DNA reads TGTGCCAGAGGGCCCGAGGGGGACAGGGGATCATACGAGCAGTACTTC.

The chain carries TRBV14 and TRBJ2-7; 7 bases match TRBD2. Germline CDR1 SGHDN, CDR2 FVKESK. The CDR3 sequence is 15 residues long. Trimming took 0 bases from V and 1 from J; bases not matched to a gene: 3. This CDR3 reads CASSQDIGGSYEQYF. The CDR3 DNA sequence: TGTGCCAGCAGCCAAGATATCGGGGGGTCCTACGAGCAGTACTTC. Supplemented by reference TRBV14 and TRBJ2-7, the full variable domain reads EAGVTQFPSHSVIEKGQTVTLRCDPISGHDNLYWYRRVMGKEIKFLLHFVKESKQDESGMPNNRFLAERTGGTYSTLKVQPAELEDSGVYFCASSQDIGGSYEQYFGPGTRLTVT.

The V call is TRBV2, the J call TRBJ1-1; 8 bases line up with TRBD1. Germline V gene lookup returns CDR1 SNHLY and CDR2 FYNNEI. Germline trimming cut 6 bases from V and 3 bases from J; bases unmatched to any gene: 15. This CDR3 comprises 17 residues. CDR3 DNA sequence: TGTGCCAGCAGCGACTCAAAGGACAGGGTACGGTACACTGAAGCTTTCTTT. It yields the protein CASSDSKDRVRYTEAFF. Filled out from reference TRBV2 and TRBJ1-1, the complete variable domain reads EPEVTQTPSHQVTQMGQEVILRCVPISNHLYFYWYRQILGQKVEFLVSFYNNEISEKSEIFDDQFSVERPDGSNFTLKIRSTKLEDSAMYFCASSDSKDRVRYTEAFFGQGTRLTVV.

CDR3 bases: TGTGCCAGCGAAGGGGAACAGGGGTACAATGAGCAGTTCTTC. As protein: CASEGEQGYNEQFF. The chain joins TRBV11-2 to TRBJ2-1; 7 bases match TRBD1. Germline loops: CDR1 SGHAT, CDR2 FQNNGV. The V gene end was trimmed by 8 bases and the J gene end by 4 bases; junction bases not matched to a gene: 8. The CDR3 totals 14 residues.

The J gene is TRBJ2-1, the V gene TRBV27, with D possibly TRBD1 on 6 matching bases. CDR1 is MNHEY, CDR2 SMNVEV, per germline (reference sequence). With 3 bases removed from V and 11 bases from J, the gap between germline ends came to 8 bases. The CDR3 extends over 11 amino acids. The CDR3 nucleotides read TGTGCCAGCAGTTTCAGGGGTCAGCAGTTCTTC. Encoded protein: CASSFRGQQFF.

The chain carries TRBV9 and TRBJ2-7; 16 nucleotides line up with TRBD2. The J call may not be correct, given that the DNA end is closer to TRBJ2-1. CDR1 and CDR2 from the germline V gene are SGDLS and YYNGEE. This CDR3 is built from 22 residues. In nucleotides, the CDR3 is TGTGCCAGCAGCCACCCTCAAGCCACAGGGACTAGCGGGGGGGCCTCTAACAATGAGCAGTTCTTC. Translation: CASSHPQATGTSGGASNNEQFF.

This clone was picked up a small number of times. The V and J genes are TRBV4-1 and TRBJ1-2; possibly TRBD1 for D (5 bases). CDR3 length: 17 amino acids. Trimming removed 4 bases at V and 2 bases at J, with 20 bases between. Germline-derived CDR1 and CDR2 are MGHRA and YSYEKL. CDR3 DNA: TGCGCCAGCAGCCTTCTCCTAAGCGGGGGGAGGAACTATGGCTACACCTTC. Its protein is CASSLLLSGGRNYGYTF.

DNA for the CDR3: TGTGCCATCAGTGAGACTCTCTCCTACAATGAGCAGTTCTTC. Its translation: CAISETLSYNEQFF. The chain joins TRBV10-3 to TRBJ2-1, with D hard to call. The germline CDR1 and CDR2 sequences are ENHRY and SYGVKD. CDR3 length equals 14 residues. Deletions cut 2 bases from V and 0 bases from J, with 5 bases between.

The chain carries TRBV28 and TRBJ2-5; 8 nucleotides agree with TRBD1. The closer fit of TRBJ2-7 to the DNA end suggests the J call may be wrong. This CDR3 has 16 amino acids. Germline values: CDR1 MDHEN, CDR2 SYDVKM. The CDR3 DNA is TGTGCCAGCAGTTTCTTTCGGACAGGGAGCTCCTACGAGCAGTACTTC. This translates into CASSFFRTGSSYEQYF.

The chain uses TRBV10-3 and TRBJ2-1, with D possibly TRBD1 on 6 matching bases. V lost 8 bases and J lost 7, with 15 bases in between. Germline V gene sequence: CDR1 ENHRY, CDR2 SYGVKD. There are 13 residues in the CDR3. The CDR3, as DNA: TGTGCCATCGGGGGCCTCTTGCCTAATGAGCAGTTCTTC. Translation: CAIGGLLPNEQFF.

Comment on this clone: This sample also contains other DNA sequences that code for the same CDR3. The chain is built from TRBV19 and TRBJ1-6, with D maybe TRBD1 (5 bases). V was trimmed by 5 bases and J by 0 bases, leaving 14 bases between them. CDR1 is LNHDA, CDR2 SQIVND, per germline (reference sequence). The CDR3 loop spans 17 amino acids. The CDR3: CASSVPRGSSYNSPLHF. The CDR3 bases are TGTGCCAGTAGTGTTCCTCGGGGGAGCTCCTATAATTCACCCCTCCACTTT.

The chain employs TRBV30 and TRBJ2-2; D gene ambiguous. The V end lost 3 bases, the J end lost 6 bases, and 8 bases lay between the germline ends. CDR1 is GTSNPN, CDR2 SVGIG, per germline (reference sequence). The CDR3 length is 12 residues. This CDR3 is CAWSQDAGELFF. CDR3 in DNA: TGTGCCTGGAGCCAGGATGCCGGGGAGCTGTTTTTT.

This chain connects TRBV21-1 to TRBJ2-5; TRBD2, the table's D call, was not compared with the DNA. The last part of the DNA fits TRBJ2-7 better; the J call may be wrong. TRBV21-1 is labeled a pseudogene. The CDR3 covers 17 residues. For the CDR3, the DNA is TGTGCCAGCATCCCACTTGTGAGGGGGCGGGAGGACTACGAGCAGTACTTC. It specifies CASIPLVRGREDYEQYF.

The chain couples TRBV5-4 to TRBJ2-2; 9 bases map to TRBD1. The CDR3 length is 16 residues. V lost 3 bases to trimming and J lost 4 bases; unmatched junction nucleotides: 7. Per the germline V gene, CDR1 is SGHNT and CDR2 is YYREEE (reference sequence). The chain's CDR3 is CASSSPRDRVTGELFF. The CDR3 DNA reads TGTGCCAGCAGCTCCCCCCGGGACAGGGTCACCGGGGAGCTGTTTTTT. Together with reference TRBV5-4 and TRBJ2-2, the CDR3 gives the full variable domain: ETGVTQSPTHLIKTRGQQVTLRCSSQSGHNTVSWYQQALGQGPQFIFQYYREEENGRGNFPPRFSGLQFPNYSSELNVNALELDDSALYLCASSSPRDRVTGELFFGEGSRLTVL.

V and J are TRBV5-5 and TRBJ1-2; no reliable D call. CDR3 length equals 14 residues. V lost 0 bases and J 4 bases, leaving 10 bases between the germline ends. CDR1 and CDR2 (germline): SGHKS, YYEKEE (reference sequence). The CDR3 spells CASSLDDSLYGYTF. DNA for the CDR3: TGTGCCAGCAGCTTGGACGACTCCCTCTATGGCTACACCTTC.